The entry below describes one T cell receptor (beta chain). The target antigen is unknown. V lost 6 bases, J lost 9 bases, and 18 bases lay in between. This CDR3 spans 13 amino acids. Germline lookup yields CDR1 SEHNR and CDR2 FQNEAQ (reference sequence). These data come from a study of cytomegalovirus exposure and HLA in healthy donors. Notes on the study in general: Later work showed greater clonal expansion in HLA-associated TCR beta chains than in equally common others. Earlier results showed most TCR beta V segments being productive about 87% or about 30% of the time.

Vbeta (60) and Jbeta (13) primers were used in the PCR. TCRdb's copy holds only in-frame clones and misses some; the assay was immunoSEQ multiplex PCR. The data show 120,000 or so clones, roughly 82% seen once. The receptor was isolated from a young woman in good health and CMV-seronegative. Material: PBMCs. The chain carries TRBV7-9 and TRBJ2-7; D may be TRBD1 (6 bases). DNA for the CDR3: TGTGCCAGCAGGCGAATAGAGGGGGACGGGCAGTACTTC. Protein: CASRRIEGDGQYF.